These T cell receptor beta chains were read from a single sample in a study of blood T cells in healthy people across ages. TCRdb passed the 5' RACE reads through MiXCR, listing each CDR3 protein once. This sample has fewer than 700,000 distinct CDR3 sequences, with around half found just once. Sequencing was carried out using blood. The receptors come from a man of 80 years or more in good health. The CDR3 runs from the conserved cysteine through the conserved F or W. Each record gives: CDR3 protein, CDR3 DNA, V gene, clone size, J gene, D gene. A D gene is named only where the DNA matches it firmly. The size entry is marked missing in some rows and otherwise reads once, few, many or a size class.

CASSVGGSNYEQYF TGTGCCAGCTCCGTAGGGGGGTCCAACTACGAGCAGTACTTC TRBV11-3 - TRBJ2-7 -
CSAPGPGGTEAFF TGCAGTGCCCCCGGACCGGGAGGCACTGAAGCTTTCTTT TRBV20-1 - TRBJ1-1 -
CASSFARDEQYF TGTGCCAGCAGCTTCGCGAGAGACGAGCAGTACTTC TRBV11-2 - TRBJ2-7 -
CASRSGQGAGYEQYF TGCGCCAGCAGGTCGGGACAGGGGGCAGGATACGAGCAGTACTTC TRBV5-1 - TRBJ2-7 TRBD1
CSARGPRQGSHEQYF TGCAGTGCTAGAGGACCGCGACAGGGATCCCACGAGCAGTACTTC TRBV20-1 - TRBJ2-7 TRBD1
CASSVYSGSFHETQYF TGTGCCAGCAGTGTCTACAGCGGGAGTTTTCACGAGACCCAGTACTTC TRBV27 once TRBJ2-5 TRBD2
CASSVGAGVGNEQFF TGTGCCAGCAGCGTAGGGGCAGGGGTAGGCAATGAGCAGTTCTTC TRBV9 - TRBJ2-1 -
CSATSPLQYQEAQYF TGCAGTGCCACCTCCCCCTTACAGTACCAAGAGGCCCAGTACTTC TRBV20-1 - TRBJ2-5 -
CASSRTDHYEQYF TGTGCCAGCAGTCGGACAGACCACTACGAGCAGTACTTC TRBV6-5 many TRBJ2-7 -
CASSAEPGLAGTTWQFF TGTGCCAGCAGCGCCGAACCGGGACTAGCGGGAACCACATGGCAGTTCTTC TRBV7-9 - TRBJ2-1 TRBD2
CSARESSYNEQFF TGCAGTGCTAGGGAGAGCTCCTACAATGAGCAGTTCTTC TRBV20-1 few TRBJ2-1 -
CASSLYSEQYF TGTGCCAGCAGTTTATATTCCGAGCAGTACTTC TRBV28 - TRBJ2-7 -
CASSLRDNQETQYF TGTGCCAGCAGCTTACGGGACAACCAAGAGACCCAGTACTTC TRBV7-9 - TRBJ2-5 -
CASSLWGENEQFF TGTGCCAGCAGCTTATGGGGGGAGAATGAGCAGTTCTTC TRBV7-2 few TRBJ2-1 -
CASSLAEISDGYTF TGTGCCAGCAGCTTAGCTGAGATTAGCGATGGCTACACCTTC TRBV7-9 - TRBJ1-2 -
CASSSGSLGMRETQYF TGTGCCAGCAGTAGCGGTTCTTTGGGAATGCGAGAGACCCAGTACTTC TRBV27 few TRBJ2-5 -
CASTLGDYSNQPQHF TGTGCCAGCACCTTAGGGGATTATAGCAATCAGCCCCAGCATTTT TRBV12-3/TRBV12-4 few TRBJ1-5 -
CSAEAAVNEQFF TGCAGCGCTGAAGCGGCGGTCAATGAGCAGTTCTTC TRBV29-1 - TRBJ2-1 -
CATSREFSRQETQYF TGTGCCACCAGCAGAGAATTTAGCAGACAAGAGACCCAGTACTTC TRBV15 few TRBJ2-5 -
CSAPWTVSYEQYF TGCAGTGCTCCTTGGACGGTCTCCTACGAGCAGTACTTC TRBV20-1 - TRBJ2-7 -
CASSYQAAYNEQFF TGTGCCAGCAGTTACCAGGCAGCCTACAATGAGCAGTTCTTC TRBV6-6 few TRBJ2-1 -
CAISNGQAINSPLHF TGTGCCATCAGTAATGGACAGGCGATAAATTCACCCCTCCACTTT TRBV10-3 - TRBJ1-6 TRBD1
CASSLEGDLRTDTQYF TGTGCCAGCAGCTTAGAAGGGGACCTTCGGACAGATACGCAGTATTTT TRBV7-2 - TRBJ2-3 -
CASSGATNTGELFF TGTGCCAGCAGCGGGGCTACGAACACCGGGGAGCTGTTTTTT TRBV2 - TRBJ2-2 -